This T cell receptor beta chain was sequenced for a study of blood T cell repertoires in COVID-19. Study context: Material from acute and convalescent COVID-19 was sourced from the United States, Italy and Spain. The analysed material was cDNA or gDNA that came from T cells, B-cell-depleted T cells, or PBMCs.

The CDR3 is 21 residues long. In the study's own analysis: Reference gene primer amplification in the assay estimated nucleated cell counts. Assay used: immunoSEQ multiplex PCR; TCRdb lists only in-frame clones, some missing. Clonal size and the V and J genes are those of that table, whereas D and trimming came from the DNA. The sample lists about 140,000 clones, more than 65% occurring once. This TCR came from a woman aged 55-75 years with acute or convalescent COVID-19. The sequenced sample consisted of peripheral blood. The chain couples TRBV21-1 to TRBJ2-7; no check of the table's D call, TRBD1, against the DNA was made. TRBV21-1 is deemed a pseudogene. CDR3 sequence: CASSKILPTGRLKSRYYEQYF. The CDR3 coding sequence is TGTGCCAGCAGCAAAATTCTCCCGACAGGGAGGCTGAAGAGTAGGTACTACGAGCAGTACTTC.